This is a list of T cell receptor beta chains from one sample in a study of identical twins. TCRdb reprocessed the 5' RACE reads with MiXCR, giving one entry per CDR3 protein. Among roughly 1,500,000 distinct CDR3 sequences, less than 35% were seen once, and the ten largest hold more than 0.25%. The sequenced sample was cord blood. The origin of the receptors is a newborn girl in good health. Both conserved end residues are part of each CDR3. The order of the fields is V gene, CDR3 protein.

TRBV7-9 | CASSSIERQYF
TRBV24-1 | CATSDFGTGSYEQYF
TRBV19 | CASSVPGQGTGANVLTF
TRBV7-9 | CASSLYQELGAAFF
TRBV28 | CASSQRGYRGRETQYF
TRBV12-3/TRBV12-4 | CASSLLGTGPNSPLHF
TRBV7-2 | CASSLALTGLYGYTF
TRBV7-2 | CASSSARIAQETQYF
TRBV27 | CASMLGASYEQYF
TRBV4-2 | CASSQEPSGYPDTQYF
TRBV25-1 | CASRRDRRTEAFF
TRBV12-3/TRBV12-4 | CASSLPPAGEQYF
TRBV20-1 | CSARTGGREAFF
TRBV7-9 | CASSLKKRTTTNEKLFF
TRBV24-1 | CATSDHQGATYNEQFF
TRBV7-6 | CASSLGQNEMGETQFF
TRBV20-1 | CSAPPGQLDRYEQYF
TRBV28 | CASSSGWGTDEQYF
TRBV10-3 | CAISGREETQYF
TRBV7-2 | CASSLHGPYRADTQYF
TRBV3-1 | CASSRSDTDTQYF
TRBV2 | CASGRAASTDTRYF
TRBV7-9 | CASSLYLQAKLFF
TRBV6-5 | CASSYSMLKETQYF
TRBV24-1 | CATSDLPGGISNEQFF
TRBV6-1 | CASSEALGVQPQHF
TRBV10-2 | CASSESGPSVGQYF
TRBV15 | CATSVWGSYNEQFF
TRBV27 | CASRASRNEKLFF
TRBV29-1 | CSVVTGGAAYEQYF
TRBV25-1 | CASRPRTYNEQFF
TRBV3-1 | CASSQGQPAPNTEAFF
TRBV14 | CASSQDHRRYYGYTF
TRBV27 | CASRTGLGLRPSEQFF
TRBV12-3/TRBV12-4 | CASSAREGKGNEQFF
TRBV20-1 | CSARSLATYNEQYF
TRBV4-1 | CASSQTSLRDEQFF
TRBV29-1 | CSVLTQTDTQYF
TRBV20-1 | CSARVIPFEQYF
TRBV7-2 | CASSLDGVHTDTQYF
TRBV4-1 | CASSQRDRAYNEQFF
TRBV15 | CATSRDGRGGLDTQYF
TRBV18 | CASSPPGLAGLYF
TRBV15 | CATSRDARYTDTQYF
TRBV28 | CASSFLEGANYGYTF
TRBV25-1 | CASSERELGEQYF
TRBV18 | CASSPFSFRETQYF